Below are 6 T cell receptor beta chains sequenced from a single sample in a study of type 1 regulatory T cells. No antigens are known for them. TCRdb reprocessed the reads with MiXCR, giving one entry per CDR3 protein. The sample shows about 68,000 distinct CDR3 sequences, around 68% of them seen only once. The sequencing sample was made of cultured T cells, either the whole culture or a sorted T cell fraction (not recorded which). The subset was: Tr1-enriched cell product generated in vitro against host alloantigens. All receptors derive from a human donor in good health.

This clonotype has only a few counts. This sequence joins TRBV4-2 and TRBJ2-1, with TRBD2 identical over 12 bases. The germline V gene encodes CDR1 LGHNA and CDR2 YNFKEQ. This CDR3 spans 18 amino acids. V trimming: 1 base; J trimming: 5 bases; junction bases outside the gene matches: 9. The CDR3 DNA reads TGTGCCAGCAGCCAAGTTACTAGCGGGAGGTTTCCCCACAATGAGCAGTTCTTC. This translates into CASSQVTSGRFPHNEQFF.

V is TRBV20-1 and J is TRBJ2-3, with a weak D call TRBD2 (6 bases). V dropped 5 bases and J dropped 2 bases, with 20 bases sitting between them. Germline V gene sequence: CDR1 DFQATT, CDR2 SNEGSKA (reference sequence). This CDR3 comprises 16 residues. The CDR3 loop is CSAGPKTRWITDTQYF. The CDR3 DNA follows: TGCAGTGCTGGCCCCAAGACTAGATGGATCACAGATACGCAGTATTTT.

The chain recombines TRBV2 with TRBJ2-3; 7 bases line up with TRBD2. In germline, CDR1 is SNHLY, CDR2 FYNNEI. CDR3 length equals 15 residues. With 3 bases clipped from V and 1 base from J, the junction kept 4 bases outside the gene matches. The CDR3 region has the DNA TGTGCCAGCAGTGAGGGGGGGATTCGCACAGATACGCAGTATTTT. This codes for CASSEGGIRTDTQYF.

V is TRBV19 and J is TRBJ2-2, with no clear D. CDR3 length equals 14 residues. V gave up 4 bases and J gave up 4 bases, with 10 bases separating them. Germline V lookup: CDR1 LNHDA, CDR2 SQIVND (reference sequence). As DNA, the CDR3 is TGTGCCAGTAGTAACGGCGTATTCACCGGGGAGCTGTTTTTT. This translates into CASSNGVFTGELFF.

This clonotype was seen a handful of times. The J gene is TRBJ1-5, the V gene TRBV12-3 or TRBV12-4, with TRBD1 identical over 7 bases. This CDR3 is 15 amino acids long. Trimming cost V 6 bases and J 0 bases; bases outside gene matches: 5. The CDR3 is CASSPTGSSNQPQHF. The CDR3 DNA sequence: TGTGCCAGCAGCCCGACAGGGAGTAGCAATCAGCCCCAGCATTTT.

The chain carries TRBV21-1 and TRBJ2-7. TRBV21-1 is a documented pseudogene. This CDR3 is 17 amino acids long. The CDR3 bases are TGTGCCAGCAGCCAAAATTTCAGATGGACGGTTTCCTACGAGCAGTACTTC. Residues: CASSQNFRWTVSYEQYF.